The sequence of this T cell receptor beta chain was determined in a study of T cell responses to AZD1222 COVID-19 vaccine. Study outcomes and limitations: As reported, nearly half of all spike-specific TCRs target variant regions that are unmutated. Donors were chiefly white British, with a greater number of females, and clonal diversity was perhaps underestimated. After the peak T cell response, and only then, were repertoires sampled. Among AZD1222 vaccinees, only five or six were seropositive at baseline.

About this clone: Its antigen is unknown.

Data came from immunoSEQ multiplex PCR; TCRdb stores just in-frame clones and leaves some out. In the table there are 56,000 or so clones, over 75% of which are singletons. The TCR originated in an adult in good health. Sequences were derived from peripheral blood, sampled on day 0 of AZD1222 vaccination.

DNA for the CDR3: TGTGCCAGCAGCTTAGGTCTCCGGGGGGGCTACGAGCAGTACTTC. It translates to CASSLGLRGGYEQYF. J is TRBJ2-7 and V is TRBV13; 8 nucleotides match TRBD2. The V and J ends lost 0 bases and 3 bases, in that order; junction bases with no gene match: 4. Germline V gene lookup returns CDR1 PRHDT and CDR2 FYEKMQ (reference sequence). The CDR3 extends over 15 amino acids. Using reference TRBV13 and TRBJ2-7 for the parts outside the CDR3, the full variable domain is AAGVIQSPRHLIKEKRETATLKCYPIPRHDTVYWYQQGPGQDPQFLISFYEKMQSDKGSIPDRFSAQQFSDYHSELNMSSLELGDSALYFCASSLGLRGGYEQYFGPGTRLTVT.